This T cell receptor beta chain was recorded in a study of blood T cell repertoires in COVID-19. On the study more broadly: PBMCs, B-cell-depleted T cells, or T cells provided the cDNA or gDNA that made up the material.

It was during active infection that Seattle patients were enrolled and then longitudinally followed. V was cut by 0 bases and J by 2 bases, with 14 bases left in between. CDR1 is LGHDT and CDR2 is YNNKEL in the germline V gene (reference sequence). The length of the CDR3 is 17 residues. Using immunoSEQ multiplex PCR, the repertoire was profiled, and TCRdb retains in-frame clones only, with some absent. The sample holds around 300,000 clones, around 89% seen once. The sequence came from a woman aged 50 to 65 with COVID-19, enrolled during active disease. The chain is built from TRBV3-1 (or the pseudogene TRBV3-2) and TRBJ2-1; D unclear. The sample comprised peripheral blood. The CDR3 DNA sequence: TGTGCCAGCAGCCAAGATCCTAGGAGCCTCCCCTACAATGAGCAGTTCTTC. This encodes CASSQDPRSLPYNEQFF.